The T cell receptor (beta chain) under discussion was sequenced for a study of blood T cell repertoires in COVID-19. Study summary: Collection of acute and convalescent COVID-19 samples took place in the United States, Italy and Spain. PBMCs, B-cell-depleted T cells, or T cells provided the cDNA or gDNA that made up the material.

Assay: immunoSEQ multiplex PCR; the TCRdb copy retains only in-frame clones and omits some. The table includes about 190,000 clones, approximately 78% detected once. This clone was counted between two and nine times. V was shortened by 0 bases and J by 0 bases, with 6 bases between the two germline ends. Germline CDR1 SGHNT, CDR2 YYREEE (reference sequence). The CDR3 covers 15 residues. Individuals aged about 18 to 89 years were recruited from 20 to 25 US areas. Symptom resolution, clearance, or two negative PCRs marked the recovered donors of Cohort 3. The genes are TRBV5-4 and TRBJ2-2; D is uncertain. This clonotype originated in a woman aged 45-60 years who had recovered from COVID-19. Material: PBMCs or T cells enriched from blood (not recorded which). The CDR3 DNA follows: TGTGCCAGCAGCTTGGACTACGCGAACACCGGGGAGCTGTTTTTT. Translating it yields CASSLDYANTGELFF. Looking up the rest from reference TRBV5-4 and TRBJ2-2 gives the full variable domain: ETGVTQSPTHLIKTRGQQVTLRCSSQSGHNTVSWYQQALGQGPQFIFQYYREEENGRGNFPPRFSGLQFPNYSSELNVNALELDDSALYLCASSLDYANTGELFFGEGSRLTVL.